Following are 11 T cell receptor beta chains from one sample sequenced in a study of CD4 T cell repertoires in COVID-19. TCRdb's copy holds only in-frame clones and misses some; the assay was immunoSEQ multiplex PCR. The data hold approximately 75,000 clones, with about four fifths observed a single time. Sequencing was performed on CD4+ T cells from peripheral blood, taken after recovery from COVID-19. All receptors derive from a human donor who had COVID-19.

The J gene is TRBJ2-1, the V gene TRBV18; D gene uncertain. V was trimmed by 2 bases and J by 6 bases, leaving 11 bases between them. Germline V CDR1 and CDR2: KGHSH, LQKENI. The CDR3 consists of 14 residues. The chain's CDR3 is CASSPDPLGNEQFF. In nucleotides, the CDR3 is TGTGCCAGCTCACCAGATCCCCTAGGCAATGAGCAGTTCTTC.

The CDR3 spells CASSWVDRGPQETQYF. CDR3 bases: TGTGCCAGCAGCTGGGTTGACAGGGGCCCTCAAGAGACCCAGTACTTC. The rearrangement uses TRBV5-4 and TRBJ2-5; 8 nucleotides agree with TRBD1. The CDR3 consists of 16 residues. V lost 3 bases and J lost 2; bases outside the gene matches: 9. Germline CDR1 reads SGHNT; CDR2 reads YYREEE (reference sequence).

This clone was counted a single time. The chain employs TRBV14 and TRBJ2-7, with a possible D match to TRBD2 (6 bases). The germline CDR1 and CDR2 sequences are SGHDN and FVKESK. The CDR3 runs 13 residues. Trimming took off 4 bases at V and 13 bases at J, with 20 bases between the two ends. Here the CDR3 DNA reads TGTGCCAGCAGCCCCCATGCGGGGCAGGCCCAATACTTC. Protein product: CASSPHAGQAQYF.

The chain carries TRBV2 and TRBJ1-2; 7 bases match TRBD1. This CDR3 contains 13 residues. J was trimmed by 6 bases and V by 6 bases; bases with no gene match: 7. The V gene's germline CDR1 is SNHLY and CDR2 FYNNEI. This CDR3 is CASSSDRDDGYTF. The CDR3 region has the DNA TGTGCCAGCAGCTCCGACAGGGATGATGGCTACACCTTC.

As DNA, the CDR3 is TGTGCCAGCAGCTTGCTGGGGGCGGGTGAGCAGTTCTTC. Amino acids: CASSLLGAGEQFF. The chain has TRBV5-6 and TRBJ2-1, with D possibly being TRBD1 (6 bases). V lost 1 base and J lost 9, with 11 bases in between. Germline CDR1 and CDR2: SGHDT and YYEEEE. This CDR3 spans 13 amino acids.

This clone appeared a few times. The chain uses TRBV2 and TRBJ1-2, with 7 bases matching TRBD1. Germline CDR1 reads SNHLY; CDR2 reads FYNNEI. The V segment lost 6 bases and the J segment 8 bases; nucleotides outside the gene matches: 12. The CDR3 sequence is 14 residues long. The DNA for the CDR3 is TGTGCCAGCAGATCGGACAGGCCCCCTTACGGCTACACCTTC. Protein product: CASRSDRPPYGYTF.

This chain joins TRBV10-1 and TRBJ1-1, with D maybe TRBD1 (5 bases). CDR1 is WNHNN and CDR2 is SYGVQD in the germline V gene (reference sequence). The CDR3 covers 13 residues. Trimming removed 4 bases at V and 0 bases at J, with 6 bases between. The CDR3 bases are TGCGCCAGCAGTGGACAGTTGAACACTGAAGCTTTCTTT. Encoded protein: CASSGQLNTEAFF.

The V call is TRBV5-4, the J call TRBJ2-2, with 7 bases that match TRBD1. CDR1 and CDR2 (germline): SGHNT, YYREEE (reference sequence). This CDR3 has 15 amino acids. Trimming took 4 bases from V and 8 from J; bases not matched to a gene: 11. The CDR3 region has the DNA TGTGCCAGCAGCCGTCCGACAGGGTCGGGTGGGGAGCTGTTTTTT. Amino acids: CASSRPTGSGGELFF. Combining the CDR3 with reference TRBV5-4 and TRBJ2-2 gives the whole variable domain ETGVTQSPTHLIKTRGQQVTLRCSSQSGHNTVSWYQQALGQGPQFIFQYYREEENGRGNFPPRFSGLQFPNYSSELNVNALELDDSALYLCASSRPTGSGGELFFGEGSRLTVL.

This chain connects TRBV7-9 to TRBJ2-1, with TRBD1 identical over 10 bases. The CDR3 has 15 amino acids. In germline, CDR1 is SEHNR, CDR2 FQNEAQ (reference sequence). After removal of 4 bases from V and 1 base from J, the junction contained 1 base not matched to a gene. The chain's CDR3 is CASSWTGGSYNEQFF. The CDR3 bases are TGTGCCAGCAGCTGGACAGGGGGGTCCTACAATGAGCAGTTCTTC.

This rearrangement joins TRBV18 to TRBJ1-2; 8 bases map to TRBD1. The germline CDR1 and CDR2 sequences are KGHSH and LQKENI. The CDR3 is 14 residues long. The V gene end was trimmed by 2 bases and the J gene end by 4 bases; junction bases not matched to a gene: 3. In nucleotides, the CDR3 is TGTGCCAGCTCACCAGCCGGGACAGGCTATGGCTACACCTTC. It translates to CASSPAGTGYGYTF.

This chain links TRBV6-5 with TRBJ1-1; 9 nucleotides align to TRBD1. Germline lookup yields CDR1 MNHEY and CDR2 SVGAGI. This CDR3 contains 14 residues. J gave up 6 bases and V 6 bases, and 8 bases lay outside the gene matches. The CDR3 region is CASRRDREGAEAFF. CDR3 DNA: TGTGCCAGCAGACGGGACAGGGAAGGCGCTGAAGCTTTCTTT.